This T cell receptor beta chain emerged from a study of T cell responses to AZD1222 COVID-19 vaccine. Study-wide findings and caveats: The span of vaccine-associated CD4 TCRs extended across spike, with dominance at 160-218 and 743-854. Repertoires in all cases were sampled only once the peak T cell response had passed. Only five to seven AZD1222 recipients were seropositive at baseline.

Sequencing used immunoSEQ multiplex PCR; TCRdb keeps in-frame clones, though not all of them. The sample contains 130,000 to 150,000 clones, about 88% of which appear only once. Germline assignment: CDR1 LGHNA and CDR2 YSLEER. J lost 3 bases, V lost 0 bases, and 4 bases had no gene match. The CDR3 runs 15 residues. This clone was observed a single time. What it binds is not known. The chain joins TRBV4-3 to TRBJ2-7; TRBD1 matches at 8 bases. The sample here was peripheral blood, taken on day 0 of AZD1222 vaccination. The receptor was derived from an adult in good health. The CDR3: CASSQEGQGIYEQYF. The CDR3, as DNA: TGCGCCAGCAGCCAAGAAGGACAGGGAATCTACGAGCAGTACTTC.